These 2 T cell receptor beta chains originate from one sample sequenced in a study of identifying expanded T cells in peripheral blood. Sequencing was performed with immunoSEQ multiplex PCR; in TCRdb, only in-frame clones are kept and a portion is missing. The sample holds tens of thousands of clones; about four fifths are singletons and the top ten take around a fifth. Sequenced material: blood. These receptors were collected from a person between 18 and 75 years old in good health.

This chain connects TRBV7-3 to TRBJ2-3, with TRBD2 matching over 14 bases. Germline loops: CDR1 SGHTA, CDR2 FQGTGA. V shed 8 bases and J 3 bases; nucleotides not matched to a gene: 1. The CDR3 covers 14 residues. The CDR3 region is CASGLAGGTDTQYF. The CDR3 DNA follows: TGTGCCAGCGGACTAGCGGGAGGTACAGATACGCAGTATTTT.

The chain has TRBV15 and TRBJ1-2; TRBD1 might be the D (6 bases). The CDR3 is made up of 15 amino acids. Trimming removed 0 bases at V and 12 bases at J, with 20 bases between. The germline V gene encodes CDR1 LNHNV and CDR2 YYDKDF (reference sequence). CDR3 nucleotides: TGTGCCACCAGCAGAGATGGGGCGGACAGTGCTATAAACACCTTC. This gives the protein CATSRDGADSAINTF.